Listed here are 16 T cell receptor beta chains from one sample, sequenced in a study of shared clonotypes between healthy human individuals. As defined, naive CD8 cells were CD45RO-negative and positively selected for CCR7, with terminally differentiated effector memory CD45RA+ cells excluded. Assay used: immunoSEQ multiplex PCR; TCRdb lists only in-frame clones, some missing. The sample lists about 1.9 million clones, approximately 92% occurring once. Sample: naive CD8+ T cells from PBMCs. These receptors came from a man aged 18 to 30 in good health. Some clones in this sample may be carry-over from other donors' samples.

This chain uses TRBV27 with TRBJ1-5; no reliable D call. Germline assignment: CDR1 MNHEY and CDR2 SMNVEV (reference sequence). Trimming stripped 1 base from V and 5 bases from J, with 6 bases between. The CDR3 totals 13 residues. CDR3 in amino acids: CASSLFEYQPQHF. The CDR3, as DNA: TGTGCCAGCAGTTTATTTGAGTATCAGCCCCAGCATTTT.

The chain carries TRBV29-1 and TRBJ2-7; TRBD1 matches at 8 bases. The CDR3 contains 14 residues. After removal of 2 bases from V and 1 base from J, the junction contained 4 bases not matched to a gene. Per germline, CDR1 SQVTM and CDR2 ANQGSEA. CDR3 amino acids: CSVELRTGSYEQYF. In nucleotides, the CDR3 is TGCAGCGTTGAACTCCGGACAGGGTCCTACGAGCAGTACTTC.

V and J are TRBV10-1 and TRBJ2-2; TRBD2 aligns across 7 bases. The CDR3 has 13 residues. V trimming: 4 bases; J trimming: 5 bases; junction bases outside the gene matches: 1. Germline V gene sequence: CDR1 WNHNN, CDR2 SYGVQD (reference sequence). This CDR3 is CASSVLATGELFF. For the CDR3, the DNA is TGCGCCAGCAGTGTACTAGCGACCGGGGAGCTGTTTTTT.

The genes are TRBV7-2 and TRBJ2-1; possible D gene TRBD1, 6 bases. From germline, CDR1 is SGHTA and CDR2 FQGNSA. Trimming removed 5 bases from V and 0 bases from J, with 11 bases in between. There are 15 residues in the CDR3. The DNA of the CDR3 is TGTGCCAGCAGCCAAGGGGGAAGCTCCTACAATGAGCAGTTCTTC. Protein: CASSQGGSSYNEQFF.

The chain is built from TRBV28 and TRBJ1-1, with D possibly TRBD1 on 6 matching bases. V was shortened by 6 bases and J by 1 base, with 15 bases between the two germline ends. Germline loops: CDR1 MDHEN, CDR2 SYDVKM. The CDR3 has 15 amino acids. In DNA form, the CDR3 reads TGTGCCAGCAGCTCGAGGACAGCCGAGAACACTGAAGCTTTCTTT. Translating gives CASSSRTAENTEAFF.

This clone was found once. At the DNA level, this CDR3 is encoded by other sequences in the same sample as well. The CDR3, as DNA: TGCGCCAGCAGCCCTCGGGGGGACGAGCAGTTCTTC. Its translation: CASSPRGDEQFF. The chain uses TRBV4-1 and TRBJ2-1, with 7 bases that match TRBD2. Germline CDR1 and CDR2: MGHRA and YSYEKL. The trim removed 4 bases at V and 10 bases at J, leaving 4 bases unmatched. The CDR3 spans 12 residues.

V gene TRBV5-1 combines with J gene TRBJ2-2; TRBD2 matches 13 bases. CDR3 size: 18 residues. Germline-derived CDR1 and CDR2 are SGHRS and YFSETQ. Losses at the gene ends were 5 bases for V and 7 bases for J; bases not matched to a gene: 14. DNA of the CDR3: TGCGCCAGCAGTCGGGCTGGACTAGCGGGAGTGCAGAACGGGGAGCTGTTTTTT. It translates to CASSRAGLAGVQNGELFF. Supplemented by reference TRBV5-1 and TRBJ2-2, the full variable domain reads KAGVTQTPRYLIKTRGQQVTLSCSPISGHRSVSWYQQTPGQGLQFLFEYFSETQRNKGNFPGRFSGRQFSNSRSEMNVSTLELGDSALYLCASSRAGLAGVQNGELFFGEGSRLTVL.

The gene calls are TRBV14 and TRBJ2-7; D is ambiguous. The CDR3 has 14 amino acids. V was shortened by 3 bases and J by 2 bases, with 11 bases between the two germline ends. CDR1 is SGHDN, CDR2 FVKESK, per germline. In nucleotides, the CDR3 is TGTGCCAGCAGCCATAGGGATCTCCCCTACGAGCAGTACTTC. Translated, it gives CASSHRDLPYEQYF. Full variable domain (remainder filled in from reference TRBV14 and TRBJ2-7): EAGVTQFPSHSVIEKGQTVTLRCDPISGHDNLYWYRRVMGKEIKFLLHFVKESKQDESGMPNNRFLAERTGGTYSTLKVQPAELEDSGVYFCASSHRDLPYEQYFGPGTRLTVT.

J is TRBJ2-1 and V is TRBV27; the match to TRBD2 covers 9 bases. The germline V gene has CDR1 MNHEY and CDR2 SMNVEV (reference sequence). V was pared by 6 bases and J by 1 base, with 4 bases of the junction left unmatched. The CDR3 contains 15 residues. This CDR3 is CASSVSGRSYNEQFF. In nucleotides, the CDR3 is TGTGCCAGCAGCGTAAGCGGGAGGTCCTACAATGAGCAGTTCTTC.

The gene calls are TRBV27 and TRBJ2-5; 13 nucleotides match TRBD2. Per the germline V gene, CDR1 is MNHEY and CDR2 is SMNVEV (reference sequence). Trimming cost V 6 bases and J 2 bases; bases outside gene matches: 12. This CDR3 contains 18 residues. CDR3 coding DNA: TGTGCCAGCAGGCCGGGACTAGCGGGAATTAACGGTCAAGAGACCCAGTACTTC. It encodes CASRPGLAGINGQETQYF.

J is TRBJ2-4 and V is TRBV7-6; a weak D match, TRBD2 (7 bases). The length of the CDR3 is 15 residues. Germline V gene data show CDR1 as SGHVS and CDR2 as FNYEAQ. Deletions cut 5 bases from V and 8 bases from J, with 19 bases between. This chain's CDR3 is CASSIGQGGGDIQYF. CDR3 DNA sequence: TGTGCCAGCAGCATAGGGCAAGGGGGAGGGGACATTCAGTACTTC.

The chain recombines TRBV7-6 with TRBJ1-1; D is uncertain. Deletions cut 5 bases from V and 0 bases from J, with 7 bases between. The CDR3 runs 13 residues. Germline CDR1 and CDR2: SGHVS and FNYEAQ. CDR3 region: CASSPGLNTEAFF. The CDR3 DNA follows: TGTGCCAGCAGCCCTGGGTTGAACACTGAAGCTTTCTTT.

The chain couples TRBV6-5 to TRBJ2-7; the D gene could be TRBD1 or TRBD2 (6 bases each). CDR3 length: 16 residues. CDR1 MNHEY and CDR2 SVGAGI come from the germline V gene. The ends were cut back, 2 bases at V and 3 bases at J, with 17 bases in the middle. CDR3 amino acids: CASSYDGRKGDYEQYF. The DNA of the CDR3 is TGTGCCAGCAGTTACGATGGGAGGAAGGGGGACTACGAGCAGTACTTC.

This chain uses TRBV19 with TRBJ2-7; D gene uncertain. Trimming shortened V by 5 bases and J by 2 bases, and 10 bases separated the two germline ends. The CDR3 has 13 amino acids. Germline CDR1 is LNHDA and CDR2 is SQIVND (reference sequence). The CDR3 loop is CASSPFITYEQYF. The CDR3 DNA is TGTGCCAGTAGTCCGTTTATTACCTACGAGCAGTACTTC.

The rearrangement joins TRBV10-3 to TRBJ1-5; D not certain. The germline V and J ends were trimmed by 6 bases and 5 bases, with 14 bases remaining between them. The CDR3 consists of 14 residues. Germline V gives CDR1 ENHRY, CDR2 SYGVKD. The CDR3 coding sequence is TGTGCCATCAGCATAAACCTAAGGGATCAGCCCCAGCATTTT. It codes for CAISINLRDQPQHF.

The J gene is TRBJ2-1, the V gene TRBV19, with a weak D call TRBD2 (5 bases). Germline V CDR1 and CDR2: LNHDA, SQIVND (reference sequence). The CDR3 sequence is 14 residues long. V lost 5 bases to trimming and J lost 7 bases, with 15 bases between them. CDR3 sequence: CASSFVPTGNEQFF. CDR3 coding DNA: TGTGCCAGTAGTTTCGTTCCTACGGGGAATGAGCAGTTCTTC.